This is a list of T cell receptor beta chains from one sample in a study of shared clonotypes between healthy human individuals. Sequencing was performed with immunoSEQ multiplex PCR; in TCRdb, only in-frame clones are kept and a portion is missing. The sample contains almost 700,000 clones, roughly 94% of which appear only once. Material for sequencing was naive CD8+ T cells sorted from blood. The receptors come from a man aged 25 to 45 in good health. Both conserved end residues are part of each CDR3. Fields, in order: D gene, V gene, J gene, clone size, CDR3 protein, CDR3 DNA. A D gene is named only where the DNA matches it firmly. Size is stated for part of the rows, as once, few or many counts, or as a class when the clone is expanded.

.	TRBV19	TRBJ2-7	.	CASSLYGQSYEQYF	TGTGCCAGTAGCCTATACGGGCAATCCTACGAGCAGTACTTC
TRBD1	TRBV10-3	TRBJ2-7	.	CAIGAGGYEQYF	TGTGCCATCGGTGCAGGGGGCTACGAGCAGTACTTC
.	TRBV29-1	TRBJ2-1	.	CSVEAYRTSSYNEQFF	TGCAGCGTTGAGGCTTATCGGACGAGCTCCTACAATGAGCAGTTCTTC
.	TRBV7-9	TRBJ2-3	.	CASSLVGGEITDTQYF	TGTGCCAGCAGCTTAGTCGGGGGCGAAATCACAGATACGCAGTATTTT
TRBD2	TRBV7-8	TRBJ2-2	.	CASSFRGLAGEFDGELFF	TGTGCCAGCAGCTTCCGGGGACTAGCGGGAGAATTCGACGGGGAGCTGTTTTTT
TRBD2	TRBV11-2	TRBJ2-7	few	CASSKGLAGSYEQYF	TGTGCCAGCAGCAAGGGACTAGCGGGGTCCTACGAGCAGTACTTC
TRBD2	TRBV9	TRBJ2-2	.	CASTWTSKISNTGELFF	TGTGCCAGCACTTGGACTAGCAAAATATCGAACACCGGGGAGCTGTTTTTT
.	TRBV30	TRBJ2-7	.	CAWSGGRTYEQYF	TGTGCCTGGAGTGGCGGCAGGACCTACGAGCAGTACTTC
TRBD2	TRBV6-1	TRBJ2-1	.	CASSEELAEYNEQFF	TGTGCCAGCAGTGAAGAACTAGCGGAGTACAATGAGCAGTTCTTC
.	TRBV7-6	TRBJ1-3	.	CASSLPGGNTIYF	TGTGCCAGCAGCTTACCCGGTGGAAACACCATATATTTT
.	TRBV7-9	TRBJ2-7	.	CASSLSQAAYF	TGTGCCAGCAGCTTATCGCAGGCCGCGTACTTC
.	TRBV27	TRBJ2-3	.	CASSLSSPTVWRGSTDTQYF	TGTGCCAGCAGTTTAAGTTCCCCGACCGTATGGCGGGGTAGCACAGATACGCAGTATTTT
.	TRBV19	TRBJ2-1	.	CASSSTWAEQFF	TGTGCCAGTAGTTCAACCTGGGCTGAGCAGTTCTTC
.	TRBV2	TRBJ2-7	once	CASSEQGLASYEQYF	TGTGCCAGCTCAGAACAGGGCTTAGCGAGCTACGAGCAGTACTTC
TRBD2	TRBV11-3	TRBJ2-1	.	CASSPLAGSGNEQFF	TGTGCCAGCAGCCCACTAGCGGGGAGTGGCAATGAGCAGTTCTTC
TRBD2	TRBV7-9	TRBJ2-1	.	CASSFSASGDYNEQFF	TGTGCCAGCAGCTTCAGCGCTAGCGGAGATTACAATGAGCAGTTCTTC
TRBD2	TRBV7-3	TRBJ2-3	.	CASSSSGGRSTDTQYF	TGTGCCAGCAGCTCTAGCGGGGGGCGAAGCACAGATACGCAGTATTTT
.	TRBV10-3	TRBJ2-2	.	CAIGTGELFF	TGTGCCATCGGAACCGGGGAGCTGTTTTTT
TRBD1	TRBV2	TRBJ2-4	.	CASSERDRGRTKNIQYF	TGTGCCAGCAGTGAGCGGGACAGGGGGCGGACCAAAAACATTCAGTACTTC
.	TRBV28	TRBJ2-7	.	CASSLWGENEQYF	TGTGCCAGCAGCCTCTGGGGAGAAAACGAGCAGTACTTC
.	TRBV10-3	TRBJ2-1	.	CAISDPGPPGRNEQFF	TGTGCCATCAGTGACCCGGGACCCCCAGGTCGCAATGAGCAGTTCTTC
.	TRBV5-5	TRBJ2-7	.	CASSSEQVEQYF	TGTGCCAGCAGCTCGGAGCAAGTCGAGCAGTACTTC
TRBD2	TRBV9	TRBJ2-1	.	CASSPQSGTPPDDNEQFF	TGTGCCAGCAGCCCTCAAAGCGGGACTCCGCCGGACGACAATGAGCAGTTCTTC
TRBD2	TRBV9	TRBJ2-5	.	CASSVDMGGETQYF	TGTGCCAGCAGCGTAGATATGGGAGGGGAGACCCAGTACTTC
TRBD1	TRBV2	TRBJ2-2	many	CASSGTGETGELFF	TGTGCCAGCAGTGGGACAGGGGAGACCGGGGAGCTGTTTTTT
.	TRBV5-1	TRBJ1-1	.	CASSLVKETRDTEAFF	TGCGCCAGCAGCTTGGTAAAAGAAACTCGGGACACTGAAGCTTTCTTT
.	TRBV10-2	TRBJ2-7	.	CASNNLAGQNYEQYF	TGCGCCAGCAACAACTTAGCTGGACAAAACTACGAGCAGTACTTC
.	TRBV15	TRBJ1-4	.	CATSRDWSRGGLFNEKLFF	TGTGCCACCAGCAGAGATTGGTCTCGTGGCGGACTATTTAATGAAAAACTGTTTTTT
.	TRBV4-3	TRBJ2-4	.	CASSQGFGGGGKNIQYF	TGCGCCAGCAGCCAGGGCTTCGGGGGAGGAGGTAAAAACATTCAGTACTTC